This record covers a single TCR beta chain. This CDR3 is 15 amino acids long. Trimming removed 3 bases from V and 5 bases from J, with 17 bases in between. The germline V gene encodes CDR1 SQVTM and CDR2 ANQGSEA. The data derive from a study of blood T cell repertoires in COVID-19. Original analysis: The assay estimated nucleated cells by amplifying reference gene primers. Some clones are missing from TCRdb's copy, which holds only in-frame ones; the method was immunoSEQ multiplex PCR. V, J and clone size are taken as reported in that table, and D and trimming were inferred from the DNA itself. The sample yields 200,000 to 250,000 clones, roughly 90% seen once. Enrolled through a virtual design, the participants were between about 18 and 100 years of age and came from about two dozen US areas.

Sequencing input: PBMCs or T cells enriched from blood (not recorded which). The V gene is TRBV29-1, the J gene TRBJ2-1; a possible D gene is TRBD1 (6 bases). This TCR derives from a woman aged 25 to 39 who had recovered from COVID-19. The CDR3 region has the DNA TGCAGCGTTGATCTGGGGCAGGGGAGCAACAATGAGCAGTTCTTC. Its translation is CSVDLGQGSNNEQFF.